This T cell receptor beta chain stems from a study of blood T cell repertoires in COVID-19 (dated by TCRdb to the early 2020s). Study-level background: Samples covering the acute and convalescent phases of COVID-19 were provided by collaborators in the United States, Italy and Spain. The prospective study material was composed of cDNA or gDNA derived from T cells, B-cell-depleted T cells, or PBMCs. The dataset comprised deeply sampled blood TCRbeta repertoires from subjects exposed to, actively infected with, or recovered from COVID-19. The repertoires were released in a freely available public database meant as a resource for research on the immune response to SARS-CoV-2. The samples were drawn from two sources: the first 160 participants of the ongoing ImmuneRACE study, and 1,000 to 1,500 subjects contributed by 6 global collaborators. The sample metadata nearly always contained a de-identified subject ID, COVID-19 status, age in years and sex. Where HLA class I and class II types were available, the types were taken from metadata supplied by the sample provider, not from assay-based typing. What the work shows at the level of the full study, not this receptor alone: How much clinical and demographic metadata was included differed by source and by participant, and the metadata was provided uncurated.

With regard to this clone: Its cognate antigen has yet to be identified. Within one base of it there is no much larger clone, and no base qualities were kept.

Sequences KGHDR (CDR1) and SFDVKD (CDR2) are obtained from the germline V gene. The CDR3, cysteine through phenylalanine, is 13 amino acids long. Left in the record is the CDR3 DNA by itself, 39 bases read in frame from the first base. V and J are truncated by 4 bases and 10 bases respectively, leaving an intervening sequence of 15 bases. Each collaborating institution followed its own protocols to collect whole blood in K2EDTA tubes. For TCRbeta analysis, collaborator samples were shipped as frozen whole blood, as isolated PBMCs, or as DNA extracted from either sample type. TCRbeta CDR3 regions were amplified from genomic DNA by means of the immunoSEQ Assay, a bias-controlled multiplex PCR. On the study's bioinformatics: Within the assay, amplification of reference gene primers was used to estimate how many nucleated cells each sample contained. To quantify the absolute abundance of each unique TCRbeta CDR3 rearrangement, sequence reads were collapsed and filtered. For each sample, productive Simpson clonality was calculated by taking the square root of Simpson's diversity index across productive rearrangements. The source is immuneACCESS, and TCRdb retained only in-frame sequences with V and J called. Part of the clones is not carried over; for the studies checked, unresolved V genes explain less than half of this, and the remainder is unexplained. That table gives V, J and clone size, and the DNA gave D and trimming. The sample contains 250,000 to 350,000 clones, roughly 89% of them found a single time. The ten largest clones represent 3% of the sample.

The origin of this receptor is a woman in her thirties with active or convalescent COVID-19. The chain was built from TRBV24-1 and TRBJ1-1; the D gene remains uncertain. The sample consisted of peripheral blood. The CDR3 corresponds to CATSDPRASGAFF. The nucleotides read TGTGCCACCAGTGACCCGAGGGCGTCGGGAGCTTTCTTT.